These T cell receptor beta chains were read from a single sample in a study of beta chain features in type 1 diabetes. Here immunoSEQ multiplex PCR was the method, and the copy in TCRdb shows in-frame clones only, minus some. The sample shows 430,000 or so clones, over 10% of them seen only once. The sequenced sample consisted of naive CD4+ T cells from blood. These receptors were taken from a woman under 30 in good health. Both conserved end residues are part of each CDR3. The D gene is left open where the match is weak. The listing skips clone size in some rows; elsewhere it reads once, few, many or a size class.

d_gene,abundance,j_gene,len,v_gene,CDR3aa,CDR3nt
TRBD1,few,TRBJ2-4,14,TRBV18,CASSRQGAKNIQYF,TGTGCCAGCTCACGACAGGGGGCCAAAAACATTCAGTACTTC
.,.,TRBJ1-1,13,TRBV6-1,CASTRGKNTEAFF,TGTGCCAGCACACGGGGAAAGAACACTGAAGCTTTCTTT
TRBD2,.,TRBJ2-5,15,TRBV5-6,CASSLQPSGEETQYF,TGTGCCAGCAGCCTCCAGCCTAGCGGGGAAGAGACCCAGTACTTC
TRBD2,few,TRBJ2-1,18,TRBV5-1,CASSLEGTSASSYNEQFF,TGCGCCAGCAGCTTGGAAGGGACTAGCGCCAGCTCCTACAATGAGCAGTTCTTC
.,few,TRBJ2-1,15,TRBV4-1,CASSQENLASSEQFF,TGCGCCAGCAGCCAAGAAAACTTAGCCTCTTCTGAGCAGTTCTTC
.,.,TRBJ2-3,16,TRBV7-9,CASSHRRALFTDTQYF,TGTGCCAGCAGCCACCGCAGGGCCCTCTTCACAGATACGCAGTATTTT
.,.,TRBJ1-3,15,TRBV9,CASSVRWESGNTIYF,TGTGCCAGCAGCGTCCGTTGGGAATCTGGAAACACCATATATTTT
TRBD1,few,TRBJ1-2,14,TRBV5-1,CASSRGQGSYGYTF,TGCGCCAGCAGCCGTGGACAGGGAAGCTATGGCTACACCTTC
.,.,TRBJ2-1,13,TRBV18,CASSPQSNNEQFF,TGTGCCAGCTCACCCCAATCTAACAATGAGCAGTTCTTC
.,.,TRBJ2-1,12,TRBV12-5,CASGPLSGEQFF,TGTGCTAGTGGCCCCCTTTCCGGCGAGCAGTTCTTC
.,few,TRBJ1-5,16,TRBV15,CATSTGRVYSNQPQHF,TGTGCCACCAGCACGGGCAGGGTTTATAGCAATCAGCCCCAGCATTTT
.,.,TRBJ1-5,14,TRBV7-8,CASSWHFESQPQHF,TGTGCCAGCAGCTGGCACTTTGAGAGTCAGCCCCAGCATTTT
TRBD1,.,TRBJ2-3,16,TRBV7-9,CASSSRTGGSNIAQYF,TGTGCCAGCAGCTCAAGAACAGGGGGCAGCAATATCGCGCAGTATTTT
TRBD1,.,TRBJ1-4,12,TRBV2,CASGQGLGKLFF,TGTGCCAGCGGACAGGGTCTCGGAAAACTGTTTTTT
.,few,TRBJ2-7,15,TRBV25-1,CASSEGARANYEQYF,TGTGCCAGCAGTGAAGGGGCCAGGGCCAACTACGAGCAGTACTTC
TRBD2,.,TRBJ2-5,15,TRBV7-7,CASSFRASGSETQYF,TGTGCTAGCAGCTTTAGAGCTAGCGGGAGCGAGACCCAGTACTTC
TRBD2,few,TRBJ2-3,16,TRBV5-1,CASSPLLAGITDTQYF,TGCGCCAGCAGCCCTCTACTAGCGGGAATCACAGATACGCAGTATTTT
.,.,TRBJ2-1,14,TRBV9,CASSVLESFNEQFF,TGTGCCAGCAGCGTTCTTGAGTCGTTCAATGAGCAGTTCTTC
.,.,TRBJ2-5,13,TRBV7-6,CASSLGLGETQYF,TGTGCCAGCAGCTTAGGATTAGGGGAGACCCAGTACTTC
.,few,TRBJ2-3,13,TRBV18,CASSPLFTDTQYF,TGTGCCAGCTCACCGTTATTCACAGATACGCAGTATTTT
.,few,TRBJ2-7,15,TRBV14,CASSQVAGSSYEQYF,TGTGCCAGCAGCCAAGTTGCAGGGAGCTCCTACGAGCAGTACTTC
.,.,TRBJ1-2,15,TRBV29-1,CSLSPWWGPHYGYTF,TGCAGCCTCTCCCCCTGGTGGGGACCGCACTATGGCTACACCTTC
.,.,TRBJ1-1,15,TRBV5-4,CASTLGAGEFTEAFF,TGTGCCAGCACCTTGGGGGCAGGGGAATTCACTGAAGCTTTCTTT
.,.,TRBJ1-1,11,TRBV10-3,CAISDGREAFF,TGTGCCATCAGTGACGGCAGAGAAGCTTTCTTT
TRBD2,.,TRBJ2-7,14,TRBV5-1,CASSLGAGEDEQYF,TGCGCCAGCAGCTTGGGGGCGGGAGAAGACGAGCAGTACTTC
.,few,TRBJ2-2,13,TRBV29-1,CSARTVNTGELFF,TGCAGCGCCAGGACAGTTAACACCGGGGAGCTGTTTTTT
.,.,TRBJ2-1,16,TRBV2,CASRYGVGQLQGEQFF,TGTGCCAGCAGATATGGGGTCGGACAGCTTCAGGGTGAGCAGTTCTTC
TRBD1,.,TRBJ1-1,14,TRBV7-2,CASSKPGGNTEAFF,TGTGCCAGCAGCAAACCAGGGGGGAACACTGAAGCTTTCTTT
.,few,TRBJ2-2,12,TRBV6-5,CASSYFTGELFF,TGTGCCAGCAGTTACTTTACCGGGGAGCTGTTTTTT
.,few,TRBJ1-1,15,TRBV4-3,CASSQSSSVFTEAFF,TGCGCCAGCAGCCAATCCTCGTCCGTATTCACTGAAGCTTTCTTT
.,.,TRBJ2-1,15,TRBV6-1,CASSTWGSSYNEQFF,TGTGCCAGCAGCACATGGGGGAGCTCCTACAATGAGCAGTTCTTC
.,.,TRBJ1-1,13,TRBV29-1,CSVDRQMNTEAFF,TGCAGCGTTGATCGGCAGATGAACACTGAAGCTTTCTTT
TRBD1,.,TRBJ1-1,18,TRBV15,CATSSHIRGKNRNTEAFF,TGTGCCACCAGCTCACATATCAGGGGGAAGAATCGAAACACTGAAGCTTTCTTT
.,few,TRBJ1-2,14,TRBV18,CASSRLRGKQEYTF,TGTGCCAGCTCCCGTCTTCGGGGGAAGCAAGAATACACCTTC
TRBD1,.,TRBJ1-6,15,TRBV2,CASRDRKGDNSPLHF,TGTGCCAGCCGGGACAGAAAGGGGGATAATTCACCCCTCCACTTT
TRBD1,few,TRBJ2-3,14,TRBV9,CASRRTGGTDTQYF,TGTGCCAGCAGACGGACAGGGGGCACAGATACGCAGTATTTT
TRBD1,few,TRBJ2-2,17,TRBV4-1,CASSQGTGGFYTGELFF,TGCGCCAGCAGCCAAGGCACAGGGGGCTTTTACACCGGGGAGCTGTTTTTT
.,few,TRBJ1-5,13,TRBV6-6,CASSGQGGKPQHF,TGTGCCAGCAGTGGGCAGGGTGGTAAGCCCCAGCATTTT
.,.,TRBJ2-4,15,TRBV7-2,CASSPGGKTKNIQYF,TGTGCCAGCAGCCCAGGGGGGAAAACCAAAAACATTCAGTACTTC
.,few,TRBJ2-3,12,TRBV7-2,CASNGGTDTQYF,TGTGCCAGCAACGGAGGCACAGATACGCAGTATTTT
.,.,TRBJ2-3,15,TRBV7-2,CASSLVSQSTDTQYF,TGTGCCAGCAGCTTAGTTAGTCAAAGCACAGATACGCAGTATTTT
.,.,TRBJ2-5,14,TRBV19,CASSITGAQETQYF,TGTGCCAGTAGTATAACGGGAGCCCAAGAGACCCAGTACTTC
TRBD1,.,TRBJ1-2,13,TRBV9,CASNRQGRDGYTF,TGTGCCAGCAACCGACAGGGGAGGGATGGCTACACCTTC
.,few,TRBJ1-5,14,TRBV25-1,CASSEQNSNQPQHF,TGTGCCAGCAGTGAACAGAATAGCAATCAGCCCCAGCATTTT
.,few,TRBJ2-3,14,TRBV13,CASSSGYSTDTQYF,TGTGCCAGCAGCTCGGGCTATAGCACAGATACGCAGTATTTT
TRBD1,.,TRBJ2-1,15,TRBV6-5,CASSTDRAGANEQFF,TGTGCCAGCAGCACGGACAGGGCAGGGGCCAATGAGCAGTTCTTC
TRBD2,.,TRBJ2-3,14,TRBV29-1,CSETSGGAADTQYF,TGCAGCGAAACTAGCGGGGGGGCCGCTGATACGCAGTATTTT
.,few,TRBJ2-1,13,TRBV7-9,CASSLTQGNEQFF,TGTGCCAGCAGCTTAACGCAGGGCAATGAGCAGTTCTTC
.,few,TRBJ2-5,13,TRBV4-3,CASSQLAGETQYF,TGCGCCAGCAGCCAACTGGCGGGAGAGACCCAGTACTTC
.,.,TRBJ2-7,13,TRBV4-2,CASSQDIGAWEDF,TGTGCCAGCAGCCAAGATATCGGGGCGTGGGAAGACTTC
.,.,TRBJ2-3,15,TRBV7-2,CASSSYRSSTDTQYF,TGTGCCAGCAGCTCCTACAGATCTAGCACAGATACGCAGTATTTT
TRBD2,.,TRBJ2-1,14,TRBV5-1,CASRTSGNENEQFF,TGCGCCAGCAGGACTAGCGGGAATGAGAATGAGCAGTTCTTC
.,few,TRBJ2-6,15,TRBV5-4,CASSLGGAGANVLTF,TGTGCCAGCAGCTTGGGTGGGGCCGGGGCCAACGTCCTGACTTTC
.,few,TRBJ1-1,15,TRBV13,CASSLGRWGSTEAFF,TGTGCCAGCAGCTTAGGCCGCTGGGGTAGCACTGAAGCTTTCTTT